This T cell receptor beta chain derives from a study of shared clonotypes between healthy human individuals. Measured with immunoSEQ multiplex PCR; TCRdb has only the in-frame clones, and not every one. The sample has more than 1.2 million clones; roughly 98.5% are singletons. The germline CDR1 and CDR2 sequences are GTSNPN and SVGIG (reference sequence). V lost 7 bases and J 7 bases, leaving 29 bases between the germline ends. The CDR3 extends over 16 amino acids. The V call is TRBV30, the J call TRBJ2-7, with D possibly being TRBD1 or TRBD2 (5 bases each). Material: naive CD4+ T cells sorted from blood. Subset indicated: CD45RA+ positively selected. The source is a man aged 30 to 39 in good health. CDR3 nucleotide sequence: TGTGCCTATTGTGAGGGGATGACCCCGAGTCGAAGGGAGCAGTACTTC. It translates to CAYCEGMTPSRREQYF. Looking up the rest from reference TRBV30 and TRBJ2-7 gives the full variable domain: SQTIHQWPATLVQPVGSPLSLECTVEGTSNPNLYWYRQAAGRGLQLLFYSVGIGQISSEVPQNLSASRPQDRQFILSSKKLLLSDSGFYLCAYCEGMTPSRREQYFGPGTRLTVT.